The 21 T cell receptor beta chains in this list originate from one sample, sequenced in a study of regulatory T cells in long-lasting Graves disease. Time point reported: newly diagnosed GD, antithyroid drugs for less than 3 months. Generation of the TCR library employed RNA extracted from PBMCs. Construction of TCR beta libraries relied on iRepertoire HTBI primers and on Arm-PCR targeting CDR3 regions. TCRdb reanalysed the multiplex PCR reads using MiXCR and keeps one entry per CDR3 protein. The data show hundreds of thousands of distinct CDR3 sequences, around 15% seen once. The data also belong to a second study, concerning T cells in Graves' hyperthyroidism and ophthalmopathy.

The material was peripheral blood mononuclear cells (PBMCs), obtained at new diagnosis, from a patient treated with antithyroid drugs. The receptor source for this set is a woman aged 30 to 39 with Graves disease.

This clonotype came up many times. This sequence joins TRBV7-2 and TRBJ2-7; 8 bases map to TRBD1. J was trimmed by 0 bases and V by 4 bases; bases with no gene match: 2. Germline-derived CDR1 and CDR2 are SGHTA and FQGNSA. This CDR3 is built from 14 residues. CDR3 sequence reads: CASSYDRGSYEQYF. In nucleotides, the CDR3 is TGTGCCAGCAGCTACGACAGGGGCTCCTACGAGCAGTACTTC.

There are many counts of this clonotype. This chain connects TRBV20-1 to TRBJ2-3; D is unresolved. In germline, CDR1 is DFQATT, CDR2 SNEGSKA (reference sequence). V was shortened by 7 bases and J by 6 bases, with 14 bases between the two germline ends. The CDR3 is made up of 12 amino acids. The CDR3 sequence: CSVTYRGDTQYF. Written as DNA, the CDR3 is TGCAGTGTCACGTACCGAGGCGATACGCAGTATTTT.

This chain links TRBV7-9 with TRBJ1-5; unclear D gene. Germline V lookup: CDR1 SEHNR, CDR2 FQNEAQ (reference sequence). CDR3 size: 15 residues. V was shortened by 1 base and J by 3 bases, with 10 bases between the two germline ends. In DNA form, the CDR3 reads TGTGCCAGCAGCTTAGGGATGAGGCCCAATCAGCCCCAGCATTTT. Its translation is CASSLGMRPNQPQHF.

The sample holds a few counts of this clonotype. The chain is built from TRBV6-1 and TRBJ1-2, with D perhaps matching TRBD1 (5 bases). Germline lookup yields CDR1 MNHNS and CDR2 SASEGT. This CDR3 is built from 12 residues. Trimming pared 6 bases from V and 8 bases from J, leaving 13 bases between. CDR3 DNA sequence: TGTGCCAGCAGAAAAGGGACGGTCGGCTACACCTTC. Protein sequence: CASRKGTVGYTF.

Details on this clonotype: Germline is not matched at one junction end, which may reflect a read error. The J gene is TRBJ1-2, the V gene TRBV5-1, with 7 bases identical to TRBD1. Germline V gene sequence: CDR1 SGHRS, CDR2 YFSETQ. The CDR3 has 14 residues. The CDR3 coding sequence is TGTGCCAGCAGCCAGGGGGGGGAATCGGATGGCTACACCTTC. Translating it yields CASSQGGESDGYTF. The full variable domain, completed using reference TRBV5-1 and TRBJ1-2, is KAGVTQTPRYLIKTRGQQVTLSCSPISGHRSVSWYQQTPGQGLQFLFEYFSETQRNKGNFPGRFSGRQFSNSRSEMNVSTLELGDSALYLCASSQGGESDGYTFGSGTRLTVV.

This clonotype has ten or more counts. The CDR3 bases are TGTGCCAGCAGCTTAATAGCGGGAGTGAACGAGCAGTACTTC. This sequence encodes CASSLIAGVNEQYF. J is TRBJ2-7 and V is TRBV7-2; 9 bases line up with TRBD2. In germline, CDR1 is SGHTA, CDR2 FQGNSA. There are 14 residues in the CDR3. J was trimmed by 5 bases and V by 2 bases; bases with no gene match: 4.

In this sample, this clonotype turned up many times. The CDR3 reads CASSLAGANQPQHF. The CDR3 bases are TGTGCCAGCAGTTTAGCAGGGGCCAATCAGCCCCAGCATTTT. The chain joins TRBV27 to TRBJ1-5; a weak D match, TRBD1 (6 bases). CDR3 length equals 14 residues. The germline V and J ends were trimmed by 2 bases and 3 bases, with 8 bases remaining between them. Germline CDR1 and CDR2: MNHEY and SMNVEV (reference sequence).

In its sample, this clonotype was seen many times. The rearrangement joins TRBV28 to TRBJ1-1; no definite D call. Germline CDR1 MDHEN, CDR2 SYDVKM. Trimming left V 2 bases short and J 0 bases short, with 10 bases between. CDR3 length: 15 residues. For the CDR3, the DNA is TGTGCCAGCAGTTTACTTGGACCCATGAACACTGAAGCTTTCTTT. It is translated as CASSLLGPMNTEAFF.

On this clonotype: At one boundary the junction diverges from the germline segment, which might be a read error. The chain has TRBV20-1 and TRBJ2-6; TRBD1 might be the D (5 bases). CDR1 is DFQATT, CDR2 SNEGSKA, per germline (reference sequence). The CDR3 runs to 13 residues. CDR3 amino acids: CSAENSGANILTF. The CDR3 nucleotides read TGCAGTGCGGAGAACTCTGGGGCCAACATCCTGACTTTC.

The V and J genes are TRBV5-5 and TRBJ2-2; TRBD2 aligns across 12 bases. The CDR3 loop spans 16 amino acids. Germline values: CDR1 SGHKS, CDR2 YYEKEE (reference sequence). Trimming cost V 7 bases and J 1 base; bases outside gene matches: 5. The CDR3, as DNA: TGTGCCAGCCTTCAACTAGCGGGAGGGAACACCGGGGAGCTGTTTTTT. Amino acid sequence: CASLQLAGGNTGELFF.

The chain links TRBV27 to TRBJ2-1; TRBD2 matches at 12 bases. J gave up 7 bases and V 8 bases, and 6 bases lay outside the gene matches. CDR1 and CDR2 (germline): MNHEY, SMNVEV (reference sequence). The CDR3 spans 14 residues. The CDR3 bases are TGTGCCAGCCAGACTAGCGGGAGTATGAATGAGCAGTTCTTC. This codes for CASQTSGSMNEQFF.

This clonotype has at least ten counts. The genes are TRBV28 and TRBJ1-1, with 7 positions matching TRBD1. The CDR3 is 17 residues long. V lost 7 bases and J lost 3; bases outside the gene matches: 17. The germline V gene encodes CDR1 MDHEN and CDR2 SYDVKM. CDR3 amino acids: CASTHPTGRGRDTEAFF. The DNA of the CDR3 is TGTGCCAGCACCCACCCCACGGGGAGGGGGCGCGACACTGAAGCTTTCTTT.

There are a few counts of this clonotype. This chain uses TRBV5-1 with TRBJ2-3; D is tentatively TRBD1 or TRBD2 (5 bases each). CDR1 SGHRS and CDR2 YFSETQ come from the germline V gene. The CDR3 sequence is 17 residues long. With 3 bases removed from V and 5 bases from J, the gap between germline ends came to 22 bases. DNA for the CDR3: TGCGCCAGCAGCTCCCGGCCCCGGGCCACAGGAGGAGATACGCAGTATTTT. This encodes CASSSRPRATGGDTQYF.

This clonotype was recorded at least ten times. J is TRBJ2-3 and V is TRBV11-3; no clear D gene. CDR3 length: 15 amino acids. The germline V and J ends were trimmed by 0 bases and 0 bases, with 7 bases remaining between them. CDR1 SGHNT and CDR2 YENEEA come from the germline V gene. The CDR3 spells CASSLDPASTDTQYF. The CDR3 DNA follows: TGTGCCAGCAGCTTAGATCCCGCGAGCACAGATACGCAGTATTTT.

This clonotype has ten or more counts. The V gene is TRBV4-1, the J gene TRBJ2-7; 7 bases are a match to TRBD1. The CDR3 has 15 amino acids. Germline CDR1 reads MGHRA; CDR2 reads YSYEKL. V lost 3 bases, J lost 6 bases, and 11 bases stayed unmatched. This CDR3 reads CASSQVPGQSGEQYF. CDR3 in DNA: TGCGCCAGCAGCCAGGTACCGGGACAGTCGGGCGAGCAGTACTTC.

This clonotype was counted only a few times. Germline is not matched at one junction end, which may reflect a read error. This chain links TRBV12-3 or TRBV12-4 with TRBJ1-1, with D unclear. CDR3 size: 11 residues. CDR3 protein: CASRESTEAFF. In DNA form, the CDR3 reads TGTGCAAGCAGAGAGAGCACTGAAGCTTTCTTT.

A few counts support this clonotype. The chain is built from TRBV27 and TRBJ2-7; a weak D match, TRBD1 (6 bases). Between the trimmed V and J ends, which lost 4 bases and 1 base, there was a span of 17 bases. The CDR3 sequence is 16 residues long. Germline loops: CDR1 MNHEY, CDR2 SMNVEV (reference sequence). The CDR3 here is CASSSRRGRGSYEQYF. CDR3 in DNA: TGTGCCAGCAGTTCCCGAAGGGGCAGGGGTTCCTACGAGCAGTACTTC.

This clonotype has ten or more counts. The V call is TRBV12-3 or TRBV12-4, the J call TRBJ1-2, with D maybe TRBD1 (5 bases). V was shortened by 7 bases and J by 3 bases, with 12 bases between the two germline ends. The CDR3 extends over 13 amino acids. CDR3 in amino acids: CASTRDRDYGYTF. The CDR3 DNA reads TGTGCCAGCACCCGAGACAGAGACTATGGCTACACCTTC.

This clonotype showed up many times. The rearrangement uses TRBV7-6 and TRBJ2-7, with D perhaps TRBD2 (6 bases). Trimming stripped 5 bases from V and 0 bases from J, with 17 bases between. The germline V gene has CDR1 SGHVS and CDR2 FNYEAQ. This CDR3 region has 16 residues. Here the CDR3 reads CASSRDGRVRSYEQYF. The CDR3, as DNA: TGTGCCAGCAGCCGCGACGGGAGAGTTCGCTCCTACGAGCAGTACTTC.

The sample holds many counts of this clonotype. Written as DNA, the CDR3 is TGTGCCAGCAGTTCGGGGACAGGGAGGAATAGCAATCAGCCCCAGCATTTT. Its protein product is CASSSGTGRNSNQPQHF. V usage is TRBV12-3 or TRBV12-4 and J usage is TRBJ1-5; 9 bases map to TRBD1. The length of the CDR3 is 17 residues. Trimming cost V 4 bases and J 0 bases; bases outside gene matches: 7.

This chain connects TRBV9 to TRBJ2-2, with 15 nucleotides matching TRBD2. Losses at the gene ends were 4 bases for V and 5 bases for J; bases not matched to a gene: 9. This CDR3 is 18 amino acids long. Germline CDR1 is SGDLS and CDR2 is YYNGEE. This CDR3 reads CASSLRPGTSGRTGELFF. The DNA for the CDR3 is TGTGCCAGCAGCCTGCGTCCCGGGACTAGCGGGAGGACCGGGGAGCTGTTTTTT.